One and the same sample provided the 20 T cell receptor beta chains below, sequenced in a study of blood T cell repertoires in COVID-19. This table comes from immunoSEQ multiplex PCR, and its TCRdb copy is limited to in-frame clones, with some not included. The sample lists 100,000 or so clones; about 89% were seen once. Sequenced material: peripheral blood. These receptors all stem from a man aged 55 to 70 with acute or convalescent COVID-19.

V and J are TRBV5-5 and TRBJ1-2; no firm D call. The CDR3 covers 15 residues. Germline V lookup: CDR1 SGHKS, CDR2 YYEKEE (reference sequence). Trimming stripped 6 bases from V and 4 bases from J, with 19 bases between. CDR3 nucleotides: TGTGCCAGCACCACTGACCCCCGGGGTAGCTATGGCTACACCTTC. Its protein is CASTTDPRGSYGYTF.

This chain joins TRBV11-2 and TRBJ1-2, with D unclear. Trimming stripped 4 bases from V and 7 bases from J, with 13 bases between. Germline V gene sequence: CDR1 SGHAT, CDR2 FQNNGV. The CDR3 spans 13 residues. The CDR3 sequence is CASSSQAFGGYTF. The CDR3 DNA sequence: TGTGCCAGCAGCTCCCAGGCTTTCGGTGGCTACACCTTC.

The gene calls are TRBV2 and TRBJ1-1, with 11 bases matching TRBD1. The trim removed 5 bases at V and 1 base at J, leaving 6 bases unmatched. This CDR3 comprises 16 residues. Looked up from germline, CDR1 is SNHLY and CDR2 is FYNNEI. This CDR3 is CASSPDRGRGNTEAFF. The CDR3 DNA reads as TGTGCCAGCAGTCCGGACAGGGGGCGGGGGAACACTGAAGCTTTCTTT.

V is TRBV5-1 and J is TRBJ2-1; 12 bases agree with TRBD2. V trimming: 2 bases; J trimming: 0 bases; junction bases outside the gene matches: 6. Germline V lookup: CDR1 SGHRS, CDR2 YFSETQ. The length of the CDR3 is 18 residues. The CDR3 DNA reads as TGCGCCAGCAGCTTACTAGCGGGAGGAGTTTCCTCCTACAATGAGCAGTTCTTC. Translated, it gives CASSLLAGGVSSYNEQFF.

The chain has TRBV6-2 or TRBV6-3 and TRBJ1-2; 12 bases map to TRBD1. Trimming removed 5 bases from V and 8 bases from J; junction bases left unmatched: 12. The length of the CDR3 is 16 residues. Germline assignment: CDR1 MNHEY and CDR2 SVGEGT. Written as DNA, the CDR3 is TGTGCCAGCAGTGATTCCGGGACAGGGGGCCCTTGGGGCTACACCTTC. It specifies CASSDSGTGGPWGYTF.

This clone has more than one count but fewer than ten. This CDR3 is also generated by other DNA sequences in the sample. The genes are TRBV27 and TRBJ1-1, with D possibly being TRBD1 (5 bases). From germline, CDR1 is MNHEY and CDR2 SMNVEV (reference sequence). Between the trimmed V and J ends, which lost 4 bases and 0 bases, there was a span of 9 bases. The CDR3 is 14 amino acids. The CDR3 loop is CASSWGGLNTEAFF. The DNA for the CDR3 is TGTGCCAGCAGTTGGGGGGGGTTGAACACTGAAGCTTTCTTT.

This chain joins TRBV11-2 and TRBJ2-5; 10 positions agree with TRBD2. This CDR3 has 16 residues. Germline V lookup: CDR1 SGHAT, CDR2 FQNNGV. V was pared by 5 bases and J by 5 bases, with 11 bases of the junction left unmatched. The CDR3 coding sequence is TGTGCCAGCAGCAAGGGCTCAGCGGGAGGGGCGGAGACCCAGTACTTC. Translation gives CASSKGSAGGAETQYF.

CDR3 loop: CSVVGGQGARGELFF. The CDR3 DNA is TGCAGCGTCGTGGGTGGACAGGGGGCTAGGGGGGAGCTGTTTTTT. This rearrangement joins TRBV29-1 to TRBJ2-2; 11 nucleotides agree with TRBD1. The CDR3 spans 15 residues. V was clipped by 6 bases and J by 8 bases; unmatched bases: 11. Germline CDR1 reads SQVTM; CDR2 reads ANQGSEA.

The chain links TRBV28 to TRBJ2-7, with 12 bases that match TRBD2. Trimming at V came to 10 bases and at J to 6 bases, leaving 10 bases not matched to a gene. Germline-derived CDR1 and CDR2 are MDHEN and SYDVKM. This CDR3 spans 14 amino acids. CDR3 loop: CATLRLAGALEQYF. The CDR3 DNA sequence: TGTGCCACCTTACGACTAGCGGGAGCGCTCGAGCAGTACTTC. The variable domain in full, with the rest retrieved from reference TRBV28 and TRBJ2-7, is DVKVTQSSRYLVKRTGEKVFLECVQDMDHENMFWYRQDPGLGLRLIYFSYDVKMKEKGDIPEGYSVSREKKERFSLILESASTNQTSMYLCATLRLAGALEQYFGPGTRLTVT.

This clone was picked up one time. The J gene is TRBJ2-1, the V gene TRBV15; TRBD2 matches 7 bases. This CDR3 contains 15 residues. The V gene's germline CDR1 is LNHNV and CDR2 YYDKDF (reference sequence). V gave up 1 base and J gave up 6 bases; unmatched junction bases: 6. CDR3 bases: TGTGCCACCAGCAGAGTACGGGGGAGGGCCAATGAGCAGTTCTTC. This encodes CATSRVRGRANEQFF. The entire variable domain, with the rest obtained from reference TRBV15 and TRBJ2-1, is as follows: DAMVIQNPRYQVTQFGKPVTLSCSQTLNHNVMYWYQQKSSQAPKLLFHYYDKDFNNEADTPDNFQSRRPNTSFCFLDIRSPGLGDTAMYLCATSRVRGRANEQFFGPGTRLTVL.

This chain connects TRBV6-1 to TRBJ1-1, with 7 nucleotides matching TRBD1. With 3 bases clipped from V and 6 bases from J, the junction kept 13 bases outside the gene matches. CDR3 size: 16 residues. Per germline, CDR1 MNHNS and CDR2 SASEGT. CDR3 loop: CASSDNADRVGAEAFF. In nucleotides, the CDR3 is TGTGCCAGCAGTGATAACGCTGACAGGGTGGGGGCTGAAGCTTTCTTT.

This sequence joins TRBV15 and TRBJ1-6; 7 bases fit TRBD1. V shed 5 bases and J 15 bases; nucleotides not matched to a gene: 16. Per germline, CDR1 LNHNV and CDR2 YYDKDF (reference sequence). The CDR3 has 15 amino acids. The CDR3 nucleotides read TGTGCCACCAGCCGAGGACAGGTAAGTATTAGTCTCCTCCACTTT. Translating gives CATSRGQVSISLLHF.

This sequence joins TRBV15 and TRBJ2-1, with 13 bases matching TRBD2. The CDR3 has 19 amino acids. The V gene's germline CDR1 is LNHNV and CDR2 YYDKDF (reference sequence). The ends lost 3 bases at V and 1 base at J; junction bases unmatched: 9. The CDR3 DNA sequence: TGTGCCACCAGCAGCCCCGGGACTAGCGGGATCTGGTCCTACAATGAGCAGTTCTTC. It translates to CATSSPGTSGIWSYNEQFF.

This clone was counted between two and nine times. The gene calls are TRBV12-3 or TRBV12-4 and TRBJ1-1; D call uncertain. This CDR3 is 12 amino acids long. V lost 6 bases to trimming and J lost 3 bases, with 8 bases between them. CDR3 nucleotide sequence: TGTGCCAGCAGCTCTTATTACACTGAAGCTTTCTTT. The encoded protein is CASSSYYTEAFF.

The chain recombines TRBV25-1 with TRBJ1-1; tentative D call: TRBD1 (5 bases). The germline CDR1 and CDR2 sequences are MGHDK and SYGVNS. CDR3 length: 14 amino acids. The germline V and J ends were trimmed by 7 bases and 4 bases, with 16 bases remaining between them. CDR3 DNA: TGTGCCAGCACCCGACACAGCGGGGGCACTGAAGCTTTCTTT. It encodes CASTRHSGGTEAFF.

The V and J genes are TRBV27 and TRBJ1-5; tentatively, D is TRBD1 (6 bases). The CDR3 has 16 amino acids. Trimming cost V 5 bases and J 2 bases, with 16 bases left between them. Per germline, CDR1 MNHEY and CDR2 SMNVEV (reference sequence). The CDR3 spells CASSPRTASRNQPQHF. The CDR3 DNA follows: TGTGCCAGCAGTCCCCGGACAGCCTCTCGCAATCAGCCCCAGCATTTT.

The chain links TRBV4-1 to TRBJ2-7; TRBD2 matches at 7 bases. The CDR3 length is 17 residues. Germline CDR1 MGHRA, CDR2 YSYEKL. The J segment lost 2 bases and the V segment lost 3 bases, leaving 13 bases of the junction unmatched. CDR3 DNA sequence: TGCGCCAGCAGCCAGACATTTAGCCTAGCGGAGGCCTACGAGCAGTACTTC. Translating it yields CASSQTFSLAEAYEQYF.

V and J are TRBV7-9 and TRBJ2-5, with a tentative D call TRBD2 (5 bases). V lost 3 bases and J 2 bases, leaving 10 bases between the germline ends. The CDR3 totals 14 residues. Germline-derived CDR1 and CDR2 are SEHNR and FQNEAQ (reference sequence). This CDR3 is CASSFGLRQETQYF. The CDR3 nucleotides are TGTGCCAGCAGCTTCGGACTGCGACAAGAGACCCAGTACTTC.

CDR3 nucleotides: TGTGCCACCACCAACCGGGGACAGGGGTATCTTTATGGCTACACCTTC. Protein product: CATTNRGQGYLYGYTF. The rearrangement links TRBV28 to TRBJ1-2, with 10 bases matching TRBD1. CDR1 MDHEN and CDR2 SYDVKM come from the germline V gene. V shed 10 bases, J shed 5 bases, and the junction held 16 bases outside the gene matches. The CDR3 totals 16 residues.

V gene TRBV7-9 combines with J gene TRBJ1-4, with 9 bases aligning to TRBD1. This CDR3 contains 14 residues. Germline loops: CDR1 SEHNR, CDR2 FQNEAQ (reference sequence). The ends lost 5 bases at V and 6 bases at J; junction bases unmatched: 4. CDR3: CASSQDRGDEKLFF. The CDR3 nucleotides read TGTGCCAGCAGCCAAGACAGGGGGGATGAAAAACTGTTTTTT.